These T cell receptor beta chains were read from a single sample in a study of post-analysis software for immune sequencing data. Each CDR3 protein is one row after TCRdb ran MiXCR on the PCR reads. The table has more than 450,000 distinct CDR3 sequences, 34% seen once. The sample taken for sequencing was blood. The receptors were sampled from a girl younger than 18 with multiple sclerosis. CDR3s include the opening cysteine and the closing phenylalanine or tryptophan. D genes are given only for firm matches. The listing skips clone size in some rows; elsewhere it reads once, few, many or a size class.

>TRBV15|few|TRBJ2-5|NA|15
CATSRDQGTEETQYF
TGTGCCACCAGCAGAGATCAGGGGACGGAAGAGACCCAGTACTTC
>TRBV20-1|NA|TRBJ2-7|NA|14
CSASRLVMSYEQYF
TGCAGTGCTAGCAGACTAGTGATGTCCTACGAGCAGTACTTC
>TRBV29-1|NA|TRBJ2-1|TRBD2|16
CSVEPGTSGRWSEQFF
TGCAGCGTTGAACCCGGGACTAGCGGGAGGTGGAGTGAGCAGTTCTTC
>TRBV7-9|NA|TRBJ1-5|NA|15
CASSLFGNDDQPQHF
TGTGCCAGCAGCTTATTTGGAAATGATGATCAGCCCCAGCATTTT
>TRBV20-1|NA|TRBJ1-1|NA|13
CSANNRASTEAFF
TGCAGTGCTAATAACAGGGCGAGCACTGAAGCTTTCTTT
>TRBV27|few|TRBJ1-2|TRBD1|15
CASSPSGQGVDGYTF
TGTGCCAGCAGTCCCTCAGGACAGGGTGTAGATGGCTACACCTTC
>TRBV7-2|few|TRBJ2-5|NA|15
CASSTLLGPGETQYF
TGTGCCAGCAGCACCCTGTTAGGCCCCGGAGAGACCCAGTACTTC
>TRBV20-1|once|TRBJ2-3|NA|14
CSASLAGYSGTQYF
TGCAGTGCTAGTCTCGCGGGGTATTCGGGTACGCAGTATTTT
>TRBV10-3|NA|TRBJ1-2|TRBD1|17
CAISALPGTGDNYGYTF
TGTGCCATCAGTGCCCTACCCGGGACAGGGGATAACTATGGCTACACCTTC
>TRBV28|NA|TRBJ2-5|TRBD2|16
CASSCLAGGTQETQYF
TGTGCCAGCAGTTGTCTAGCGGGGGGGACGCAAGAGACCCAGTACTTC
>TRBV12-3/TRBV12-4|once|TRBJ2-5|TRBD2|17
CASSLAPRGGIQETQYF
TGTGCCAGCAGTTTAGCCCCGCGGGGAGGGATCCAAGAGACCCAGTACTTC
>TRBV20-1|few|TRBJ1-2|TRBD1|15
CSARGATGADYGYTF
TGCAGTGCTAGAGGTGCGACAGGGGCGGACTATGGCTACACCTTC
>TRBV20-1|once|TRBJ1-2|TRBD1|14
CSAVPTGGLGGYTF
TGCAGTGCGGTCCCCACAGGGGGCCTGGGTGGCTACACCTTC
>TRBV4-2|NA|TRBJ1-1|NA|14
CASSQDPVNTEAFF
TGTGCCAGCAGCCAAGATCCGGTGAACACTGAAGCTTTCTTT
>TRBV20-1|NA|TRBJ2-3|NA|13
CSATRETKDTQYF
TGCAGTGCTACTAGGGAGACAAAGGATACGCAGTATTTT
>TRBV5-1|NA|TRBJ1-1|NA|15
CASSLTPQGNTEAFF
TGCGCCAGCAGCTTGACCCCCCAGGGGAACACTGAAGCTTTCTTT
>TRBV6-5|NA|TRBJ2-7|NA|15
CASSYSDSSSYEQYF
TGTGCCAGCAGTTACTCGGACAGTAGCTCCTACGAGCAGTACTTC
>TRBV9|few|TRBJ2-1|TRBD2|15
CASSVLSGGADEQFF
TGTGCCAGCAGCGTATTAAGCGGGGGGGCCGATGAGCAGTTCTTC
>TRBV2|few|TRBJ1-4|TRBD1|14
CASSRTGTGEKLFF
TGTGCCAGCAGCCGGACAGGGACGGGTGAAAAACTGTTTTTT
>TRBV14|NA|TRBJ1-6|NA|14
CASSPLLGNSPLHF
TGTGCCAGCAGCCCCCTCCTGGGGAATTCACCCCTCCACTTT
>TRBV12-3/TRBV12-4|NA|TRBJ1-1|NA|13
CASAERVQGEAFF
TGTGCCAGCGCCGAAAGGGTCCAGGGTGAAGCTTTCTTT
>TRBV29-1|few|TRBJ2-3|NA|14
CSVEEKGTGDTQYF
TGCAGCGTTGAAGAGAAGGGGACGGGAGATACGCAGTATTTT
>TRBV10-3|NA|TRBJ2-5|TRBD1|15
CAISPRQGPQETQYF
TGTGCCATCAGCCCCCGACAGGGTCCACAAGAGACCCAGTACTTC
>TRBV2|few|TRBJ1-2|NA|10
CASSAGGYTF
TGTGCCAGCAGTGCAGGCGGCTACACCTTC
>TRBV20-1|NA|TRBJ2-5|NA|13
CSASRVQAETQYF
TGCAGTGCTAGCCGGGTCCAGGCGGAGACCCAGTACTTC
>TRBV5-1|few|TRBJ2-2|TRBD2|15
CASSGGRGAAGELFF
TGCGCCAGCAGCGGAGGGAGGGGAGCGGCCGGGGAGCTGTTTTTT
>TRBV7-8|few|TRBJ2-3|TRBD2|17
CASSLGRGGRETDTQYF
TGTGCCAGCAGCTTAGGGCGGGGGGGCCGCGAAACAGATACGCAGTATTTT
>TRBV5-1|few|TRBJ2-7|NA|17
CASSFGRGPGISYEQYF
TGCGCCAGCAGCTTTGGTCGCGGGCCAGGCATATCCTACGAGCAGTACTTC
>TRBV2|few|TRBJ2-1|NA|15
CASTLGVPSYNEQFF
TGTGCCAGCACTTTAGGGGTTCCCTCCTACAATGAGCAGTTCTTC
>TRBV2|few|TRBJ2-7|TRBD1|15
CASSELGQEPYEQYF
TGTGCCAGCAGTGAATTGGGACAGGAGCCCTACGAGCAGTACTTC
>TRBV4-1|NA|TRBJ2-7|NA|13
CASSPGSRYEQYF
TGCGCCAGCAGCCCGGGTTCGAGATACGAGCAGTACTTC
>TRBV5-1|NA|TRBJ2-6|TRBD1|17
CASSLDGRGRRANVLTF
TGCGCCAGCAGCTTGGATGGCAGGGGGCGGAGGGCCAACGTCCTGACTTTC
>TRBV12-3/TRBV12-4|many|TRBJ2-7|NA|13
CASSSPPPVEQYF
TGTGCCAGCAGCTCTCCTCCCCCGGTCGAGCAGTACTTC
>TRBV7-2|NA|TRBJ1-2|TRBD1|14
CASSSGQGRSGYTF
TGTGCCAGCAGCTCTGGACAGGGGAGAAGTGGCTACACCTTC
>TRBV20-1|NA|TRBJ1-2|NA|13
CSATGGSSCGYTF
TGCAGTGCTACCGGGGGGAGCTCCTGTGGCTACACCTTC
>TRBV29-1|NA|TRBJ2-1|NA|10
CSVEELEQFF
TGCAGCGTTGAGGAACTTGAGCAGTTCTTC
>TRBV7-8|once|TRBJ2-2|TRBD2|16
CASSSSSGVNTGELFF
TGTGCCAGCAGTTCGTCTAGCGGGGTGAACACCGGGGAGCTGTTTTTT
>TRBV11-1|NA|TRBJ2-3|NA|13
CASSLEEKDTQYF
TGTGCCAGCAGCTTAGAAGAGAAGGATACGCAGTATTTT
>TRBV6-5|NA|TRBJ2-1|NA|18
CASSSQAGTPGPRNEQFF
TGTGCCAGCAGTTCCCAAGCCGGGACACCTGGACCGAGGAATGAGCAGTTCTTC
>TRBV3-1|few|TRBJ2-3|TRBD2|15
CASSPGGAVTDTQYF
TGTGCCAGCAGCCCCGGGGGGGCGGTCACAGATACGCAGTATTTT
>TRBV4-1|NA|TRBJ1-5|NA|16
CASSQAPRYSNQPQHF
TGCGCCAGCAGCCAAGCGCCGAGATATAGCAATCAGCCCCAGCATTTT